These 12 T cell receptor beta chains came from one sample sequenced in a study of breast tumors, draining lymph nodes, adjacent tissues. One entry per CDR3 protein, called by TCRdb with MiXCR from the multiplex PCR reads. The table shows roughly 120,000 distinct CDR3 sequences, with just under 20% occurring only once. The lymph nodes were axillary draining lymph nodes from breast cancer patients. The sample was axillary lymph node tissue. The source is a female donor with breast cancer. Some clones in this sample may be carry-over from other donors' samples.

V usage is TRBV28 and J usage is TRBJ2-7; 8 bases align to TRBD2. Germline CDR1 and CDR2: MDHEN and SYDVKM. This CDR3 spans 15 amino acids. Trimming removed 5 bases from V and 5 bases from J; junction bases left unmatched: 11. The CDR3 DNA is TGTGCCAGCAGTCTGCTTAGCGGGACTAGGCACGAGCAGTACTTC. Protein sequence: CASSLLSGTRHEQYF.

There are many counts of this clonotype. This chain connects TRBV24-1 to TRBJ2-5; 13 bases fit TRBD2. With V trimmed by 2 bases and J by 4 bases, 3 bases remained unmatched. The CDR3 spans 16 residues. The germline V gene has CDR1 KGHDR and CDR2 SFDVKD. CDR3 region: CATSDSTSGGRETQYF. As DNA, the CDR3 is TGTGCCACCAGTGATTCGACTAGCGGGGGGAGAGAGACCCAGTACTTC.

Many counts were recorded for this clonotype. The chain employs TRBV7-9 and TRBJ2-5; D possibly corresponds to TRBD2 (6 bases). Germline V gene lookup returns CDR1 SEHNR and CDR2 FQNEAQ (reference sequence). CDR3 length: 13 amino acids. The V end was cut by 5 bases, the J end by 4 bases, with 11 bases between. The CDR3 bases are TGTGCCAGCAGCCAAACTAGCCCAGAGACCCAGTACTTC. This sequence encodes CASSQTSPETQYF.

This clonotype was recorded many times. V usage is TRBV5-1 and J usage is TRBJ2-5; TRBD1 is a possible D gene (5 bases). Germline loops: CDR1 SGHRS, CDR2 YFSETQ. The CDR3 consists of 16 residues. Trimming stripped 0 bases from V and 0 bases from J, with 12 bases between. CDR3 sequence (DNA): TGCGCCAGCAGCTTGGCCGCTGGGGCAAACCAAGAGACCCAGTACTTC. This sequence encodes CASSLAAGANQETQYF.

This clonotype was seen repeatedly, ten times or more. The rearrangement joins TRBV5-1 to TRBJ2-2, with D unclear. CDR3 length equals 15 residues. V dropped 0 bases and J dropped 0 bases, with 6 bases sitting between them. CDR1 SGHRS and CDR2 YFSETQ come from the germline V gene. CDR3 in amino acids: CASSLVSPNTGELFF. CDR3 DNA sequence: TGCGCCAGCAGCTTGGTTAGCCCGAACACCGGGGAGCTGTTTTTT.

This clonotype was counted at least ten times. The J gene is TRBJ2-3, the V gene TRBV20-1; unclear D gene. The CDR3 extends over 14 amino acids. The ends were cut back, 4 bases at V and 7 bases at J, with 18 bases in the middle. The V gene's germline CDR1 is DFQATT and CDR2 SNEGSKA (reference sequence). CDR3 residues: CSATDEARAYTQYF. The CDR3 DNA reads as TGCAGTGCTACGGACGAGGCCCGGGCATATACGCAGTATTTT.

This clonotype was detected many times. V and J are TRBV25-1 and TRBJ2-1; a weak D match, TRBD2 (6 bases). V was cut by 2 bases and J by 8 bases, with 13 bases left in between. The germline gives CDR1 MGHDK, CDR2 SYGVNS. The CDR3 is 14 residues long. The CDR3 nucleotides are TGTGCCAGCAGTGAAATGGAGGGAGCGGATGAGCAGTTCTTC. It is translated as CASSEMEGADEQFF.

Comments on this clonotype: A read error may be the cause here, since a much bigger clone is one base away. A read error is likely, as this CDR3 ends without the conserved phenylalanine or tryptophan. The CDR3 DNA is TGCAGTGCTAGGCCCCCGCCCTCGTCCACCGGGGAGCTGTTTCTT. Amino acids: CSARPPPSSTGELFL. The V gene is TRBV20-1, the J gene TRBJ2-2; D is ambiguous. V lost 3 bases and J lost 4, with 15 bases in between. CDR3 length: 15 amino acids. Germline CDR1 reads DFQATT; CDR2 reads SNEGSKA (reference sequence).

This clonotype came up many times. The V call is TRBV5-1, the J call TRBJ2-7; maybe TRBD1 (5 bases). The CDR3 has 15 residues. Trimming cost V 1 base and J 6 bases, with 17 bases left between them. CDR1 and CDR2 (germline): SGHRS, YFSETQ. CDR3 DNA sequence: TGCGCCAGCAGCTTGTCAATCGCAGGGTCCGGCGAGCAGTACTTC. It codes for CASSLSIAGSGEQYF.

Details on this clonotype: This may come from a read error, since a much larger clone is one base off. The chain employs TRBV4-1 and TRBJ1-3; D uncertain. The germline V gene has CDR1 MGHRA and CDR2 YSYEKL. CDR3 length: 15 residues. The CDR3 region is CASSPTGVPGDTIYF. CDR3 coding DNA: TGCGCCAGCAGCCCCACTGGAGTTCCTGGAGACACCATATATTTT.

This clonotype was picked up many times. The chain joins TRBV6-5 to TRBJ2-1; 9 bases agree with TRBD2. Germline values: CDR1 MNHEY, CDR2 SVGAGI. The CDR3 is 18 residues long. After removal of 0 bases from V and 8 bases from J, the junction contained 14 bases not matched to a gene. This CDR3 reads CASSYSRLAGIEGDEQFF. The CDR3 DNA reads as TGTGCCAGCAGTTACTCTCGGCTAGCGGGAATAGAGGGGGATGAGCAGTTCTTC.

Comment on this clonotype: Being one base from a much bigger clone, this may be a read error. V and J are TRBV6-5 and TRBJ2-3; 8 bases match TRBD2. Germline CDR1 MNHEY, CDR2 SVGAGI. There are 13 residues in the CDR3. The CDR3 here is CASRGGSTDMQYF. CDR3 DNA sequence: TGTGCTTCCCGGGGGGGGTCCACAGATATGCAGTATTTT.